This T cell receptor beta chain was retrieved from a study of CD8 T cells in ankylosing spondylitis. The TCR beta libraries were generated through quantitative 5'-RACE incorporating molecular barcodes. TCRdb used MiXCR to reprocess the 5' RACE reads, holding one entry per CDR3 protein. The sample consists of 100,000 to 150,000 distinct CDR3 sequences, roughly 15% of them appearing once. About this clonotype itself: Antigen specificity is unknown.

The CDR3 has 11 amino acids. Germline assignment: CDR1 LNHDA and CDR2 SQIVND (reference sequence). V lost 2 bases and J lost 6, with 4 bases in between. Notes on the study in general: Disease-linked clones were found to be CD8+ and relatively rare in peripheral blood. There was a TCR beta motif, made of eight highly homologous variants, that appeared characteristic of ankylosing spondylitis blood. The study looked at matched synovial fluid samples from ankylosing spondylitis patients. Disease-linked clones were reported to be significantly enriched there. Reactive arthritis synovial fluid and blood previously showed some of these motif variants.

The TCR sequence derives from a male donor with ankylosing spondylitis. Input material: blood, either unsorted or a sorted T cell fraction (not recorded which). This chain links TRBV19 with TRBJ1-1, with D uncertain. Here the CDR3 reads CASSIMAEAFF. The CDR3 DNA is TGTGCCAGTAGTATAATGGCTGAAGCTTTCTTT.